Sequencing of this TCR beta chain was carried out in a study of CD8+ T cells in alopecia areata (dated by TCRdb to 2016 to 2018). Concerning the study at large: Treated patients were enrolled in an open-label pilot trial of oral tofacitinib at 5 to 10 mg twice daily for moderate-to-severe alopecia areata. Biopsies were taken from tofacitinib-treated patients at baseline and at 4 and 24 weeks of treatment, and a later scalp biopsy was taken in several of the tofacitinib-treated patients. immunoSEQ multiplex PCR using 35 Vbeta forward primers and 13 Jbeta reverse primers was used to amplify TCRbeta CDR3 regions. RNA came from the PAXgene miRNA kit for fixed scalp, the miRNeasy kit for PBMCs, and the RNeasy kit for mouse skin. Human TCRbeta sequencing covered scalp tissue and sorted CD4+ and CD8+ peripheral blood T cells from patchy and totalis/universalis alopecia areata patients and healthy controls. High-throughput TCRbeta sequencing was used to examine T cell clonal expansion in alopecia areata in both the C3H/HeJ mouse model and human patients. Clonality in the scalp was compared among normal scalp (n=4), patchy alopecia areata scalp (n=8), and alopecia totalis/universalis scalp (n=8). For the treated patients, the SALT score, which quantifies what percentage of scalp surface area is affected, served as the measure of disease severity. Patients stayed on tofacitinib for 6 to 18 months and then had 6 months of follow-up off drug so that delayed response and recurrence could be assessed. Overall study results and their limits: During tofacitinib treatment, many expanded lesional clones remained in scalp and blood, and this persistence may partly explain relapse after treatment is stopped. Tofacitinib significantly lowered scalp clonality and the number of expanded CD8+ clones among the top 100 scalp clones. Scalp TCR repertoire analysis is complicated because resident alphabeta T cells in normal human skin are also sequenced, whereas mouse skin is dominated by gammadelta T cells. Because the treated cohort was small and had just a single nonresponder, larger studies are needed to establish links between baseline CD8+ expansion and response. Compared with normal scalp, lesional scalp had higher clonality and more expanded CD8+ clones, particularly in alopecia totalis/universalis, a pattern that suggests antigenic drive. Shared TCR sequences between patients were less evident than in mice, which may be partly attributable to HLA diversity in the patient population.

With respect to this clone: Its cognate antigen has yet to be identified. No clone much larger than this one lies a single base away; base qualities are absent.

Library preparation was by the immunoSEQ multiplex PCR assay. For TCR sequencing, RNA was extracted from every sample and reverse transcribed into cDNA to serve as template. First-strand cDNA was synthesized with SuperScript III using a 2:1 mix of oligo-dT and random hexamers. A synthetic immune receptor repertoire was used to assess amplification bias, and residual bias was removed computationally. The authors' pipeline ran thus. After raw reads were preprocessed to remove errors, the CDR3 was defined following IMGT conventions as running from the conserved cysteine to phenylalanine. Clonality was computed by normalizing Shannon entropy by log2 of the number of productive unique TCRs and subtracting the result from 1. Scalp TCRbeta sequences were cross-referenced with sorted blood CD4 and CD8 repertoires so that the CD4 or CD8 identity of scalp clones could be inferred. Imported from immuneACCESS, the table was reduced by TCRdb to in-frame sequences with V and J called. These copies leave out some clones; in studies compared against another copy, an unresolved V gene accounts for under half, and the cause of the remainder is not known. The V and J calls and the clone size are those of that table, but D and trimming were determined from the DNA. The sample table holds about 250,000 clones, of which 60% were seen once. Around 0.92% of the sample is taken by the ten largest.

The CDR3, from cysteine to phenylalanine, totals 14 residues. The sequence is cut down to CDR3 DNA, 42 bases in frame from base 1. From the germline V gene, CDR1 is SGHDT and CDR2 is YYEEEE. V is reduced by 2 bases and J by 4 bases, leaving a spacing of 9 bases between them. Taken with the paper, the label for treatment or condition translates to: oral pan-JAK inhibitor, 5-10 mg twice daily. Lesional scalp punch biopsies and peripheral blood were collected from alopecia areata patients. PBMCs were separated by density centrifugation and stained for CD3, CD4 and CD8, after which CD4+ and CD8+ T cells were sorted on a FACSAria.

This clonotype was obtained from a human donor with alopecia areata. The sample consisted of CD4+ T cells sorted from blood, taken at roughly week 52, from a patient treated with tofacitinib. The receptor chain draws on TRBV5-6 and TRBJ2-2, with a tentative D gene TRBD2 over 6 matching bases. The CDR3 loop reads CASSLSGPTGELFF. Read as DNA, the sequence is TGTGCCAGCAGCTTAAGCGGGCCCACCGGGGAGCTGTTTTTT. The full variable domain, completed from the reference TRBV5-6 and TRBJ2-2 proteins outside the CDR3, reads DAGVTQSPTHLIKTRGQQVTLRCSPKSGHDTVSWYQQALGQGPQFIFQYYEEEERQRGNFPDRFSGHQFPNYSSELNVNALLLGDSALYLCASSLSGPTGELFFGEGSRLTVL.